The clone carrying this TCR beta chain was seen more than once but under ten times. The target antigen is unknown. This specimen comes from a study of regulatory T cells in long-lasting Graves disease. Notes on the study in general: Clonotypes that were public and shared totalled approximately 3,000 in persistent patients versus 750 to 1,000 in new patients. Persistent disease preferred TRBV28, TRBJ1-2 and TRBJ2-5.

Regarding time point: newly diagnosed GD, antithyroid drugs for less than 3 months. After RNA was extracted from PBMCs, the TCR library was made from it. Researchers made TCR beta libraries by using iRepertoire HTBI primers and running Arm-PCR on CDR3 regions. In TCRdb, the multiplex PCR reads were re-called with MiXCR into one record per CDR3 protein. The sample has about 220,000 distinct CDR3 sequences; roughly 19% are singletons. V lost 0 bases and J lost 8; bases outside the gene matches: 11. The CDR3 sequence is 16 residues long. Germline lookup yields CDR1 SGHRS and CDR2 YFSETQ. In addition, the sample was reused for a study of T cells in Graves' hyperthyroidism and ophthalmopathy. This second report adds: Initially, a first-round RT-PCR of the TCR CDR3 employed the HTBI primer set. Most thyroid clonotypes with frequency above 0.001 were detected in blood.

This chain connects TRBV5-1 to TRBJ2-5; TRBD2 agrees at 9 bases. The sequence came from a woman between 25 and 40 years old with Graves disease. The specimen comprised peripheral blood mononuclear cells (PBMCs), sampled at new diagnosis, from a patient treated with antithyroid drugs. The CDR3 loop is CASSLGLPGLASTQYF. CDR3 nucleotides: TGCGCCAGCAGCTTGGGCCTTCCGGGACTAGCTTCTACCCAGTACTTC.